These T cell receptor beta chains were read from a single sample in a study of T cell responses to AZD1222 COVID-19 vaccine. Produced via immunoSEQ multiplex PCR; TCRdb's table is partial and in-frame only. This sample has 120,000 or so clones, with approximately 90% found just once. Sequences were derived from peripheral blood, sampled on day 0 of AZD1222 vaccination. The receptors shown here come from an adult in good health. The CDR3 runs from the conserved cysteine through the conserved F or W. The D gene is left open where the match is weak. The size field is filled for only some rows; it gives once, few, many or a size class.

j_call,clone_size,v_call,d_call,cdr3_nt,cdr3_aa
TRBJ2-1,NA,TRBV5-6,NA,TGTGCCAGCAGCGCGACCCGGGACTTCCCCGGATTTCAGCAGTTCTTC,CASSATRDFPGFQQFF
TRBJ2-3,NA,TRBV19,NA,TGTGCCAGTAGTATAGGAGGCGGAACTAGCACAGATACGCAGTATTTT,CASSIGGGTSTDTQYF
TRBJ1-3,NA,TRBV15,NA,TGTGCCACCAGCAGAGATGCCCTCGCTACTGGAAACACCATATATTTT,CATSRDALATGNTIYF
TRBJ2-5,NA,TRBV7-2,NA,TGTGCCAGCAGCTTACTGTCGACGGGGGAGACCCAGTACTTC,CASSLLSTGETQYF
TRBJ1-5,NA,TRBV11-2,NA,TGTGCCAGCAGCTTAGGGGGAACGGGAAATCAGCCCCAGCATTTT,CASSLGGTGNQPQHF
TRBJ1-1,NA,TRBV29-1,NA,TGCAGCGTTGAGAGGGGGACGGGGGGCACTGAAGCTTTCTTT,CSVERGTGGTEAFF
TRBJ2-7,NA,TRBV6-5,NA,TGTGCCAGCAGTTACTCGCGAACAGGGACCTACGAGCAGTACTTC,CASSYSRTGTYEQYF
TRBJ1-5,NA,TRBV5-4,NA,TGTGCCAGCAGCTGCAGGATTCCAGGCCATCAGCCCCAGCATTTT,CASSCRIPGHQPQHF
TRBJ2-5,NA,TRBV5-4,NA,TGTGCCAGCAGCTCTCTGGGGGGAAGCCAAGAGACCCAGTACTTC,CASSSLGGSQETQYF
TRBJ2-1,NA,TRBV6-5,TRBD1,TGTGCCAGCAGACCCATCGACAGGGGCCTCAATGAGCAGTTCTTC,CASRPIDRGLNEQFF
TRBJ1-1,NA,TRBV9,NA,TGTGCCAGCAGCGTAGATATCTCGGGGGGAACTGAAGCTTTCTTT,CASSVDISGGTEAFF
TRBJ2-7,NA,TRBV28,NA,TGTGCCAGCATAGGAAGGCCGACCTACGAGCAGTACTTC,CASIGRPTYEQYF
TRBJ1-6,NA,TRBV2,TRBD1,TGTGCCAGCAGCCGGGACAGGGAAGGTTCACCCCTCCACTTT,CASSRDREGSPLHF
TRBJ1-2,NA,TRBV6-7,NA,TGTGCCAGCAGGTACAGGATAGAAGGCTACACCTTC,CASRYRIEGYTF
TRBJ1-4,NA,TRBV9,NA,TGTGCCAGCAGCGTGTCCGGGTCGCTTAATGAAAAACTGTTTTTT,CASSVSGSLNEKLFF
TRBJ2-6,NA,TRBV5-4,NA,TGTGCCAGCCGACCCTCAAGGGGGTCAGGGGCCAACGTCCTGACTTTC,CASRPSRGSGANVLTF
TRBJ1-4,NA,TRBV5-1,TRBD1,TGCGCCAGCAGCTTTGGGGGACAGTCCTCGTCGGCTAATGAAAAACTGTTTTTT,CASSFGGQSSSANEKLFF
TRBJ1-6,NA,TRBV7-2,NA,TGTGCCAGCAGCTTAATATTAGGGTATAATTCACCCCTCCACTTT,CASSLILGYNSPLHF
TRBJ1-5,NA,TRBV7-2,NA,TGTGCCAGCAGCTTATCGGCTCAGCCCCAGCATTTT,CASSLSAQPQHF
TRBJ2-7,NA,TRBV3-1/TRBV3-2,TRBD2,TGTGCCAGCGGGACTAGCCGCTACGAGCAGTACTTC,CASGTSRYEQYF
TRBJ1-1,NA,TRBV5-1,TRBD1,TGCGCCAGCAGCCCGCAGGGGGGTAACACTGAAGCTTTCTTT,CASSPQGGNTEAFF
TRBJ1-2,NA,TRBV19,NA,TGTGCCAGTAGCACCATCGACAGCTATGGCTACACCTTC,CASSTIDSYGYTF
TRBJ2-5,NA,TRBV7-9,TRBD2,TGTGCCAGCAGCCCAAGGACTAGCGGGAGGGGAGAGACCCAGTACTTC,CASSPRTSGRGETQYF
TRBJ2-2,NA,TRBV7-9,TRBD1,TGTGCCAGCAGTGACAGGGGGAACACCGGGGAGCTGTTTTTT,CASSDRGNTGELFF
TRBJ2-5,NA,TRBV27,NA,TGTGCCAGCAGGTCGACAGAGGCCCAAGAGACCCAGTACTTC,CASRSTEAQETQYF
TRBJ1-5,NA,TRBV19,NA,TGTGCCAGTAGTATAGAGGAAGGGTACGATCAGCCCCAGCATTTT,CASSIEEGYDQPQHF
TRBJ1-2,NA,TRBV6-5,TRBD1,TGTGCCAGCAGTTACGCACCAGGGGGGGGCTATGGCTACACCTTC,CASSYAPGGGYGYTF
TRBJ2-5,NA,TRBV12-3/TRBV12-4,NA,TGTGCCAGCAGTCCAACAGGTCCGGAGACCCAGTACTTC,CASSPTGPETQYF
TRBJ2-3,NA,TRBV5-1,TRBD2,TGCGCCAGCAGCTTGCCTAGCGGGAGTTCAGATACGCAGTATTTT,CASSLPSGSSDTQYF
TRBJ1-1,NA,TRBV9,NA,TGTGCCAGCAGCGTAGGAGGGGGGGACACTGAAGCTTTCTTT,CASSVGGGDTEAFF
TRBJ2-5,NA,TRBV10-1,NA,TGCGCCAGCAGTGAGTCGGTCGGGGGCCCCCAAGAGACCCAGTACTTC,CASSESVGGPQETQYF
TRBJ2-1,NA,TRBV18,NA,TGTGCCAGCGGCCAGGGGAGGGACAATGAGCAGTTCTTC,CASGQGRDNEQFF
TRBJ1-5,NA,TRBV7-9,NA,TGTGCCAGCAGCTCAGACAGTAGCAATCAGCCCCAGCATTTT,CASSSDSSNQPQHF
TRBJ1-5,NA,TRBV4-1,NA,TGCGCCAGCAGCCATCGGGAGGGGGGCAATCAGCCCCAGCATTTT,CASSHREGGNQPQHF
TRBJ1-2,NA,TRBV5-1,TRBD1,TGCGCCAGCAGCCCGGACAGGGTCGGCGGCTACACCTTC,CASSPDRVGGYTF
TRBJ2-3,NA,TRBV6-2/TRBV6-3,TRBD2,TGTGCCAGCAGCCCATTTGCGGGAGGTAACACAGATACGCAGTATTTT,CASSPFAGGNTDTQYF
TRBJ2-1,NA,TRBV21-1,NA,TGTGCCAGCAGCAAGGGCGGGGCTAGCGGGGTGAGCTCCTACAATGAGCAGTTCTTC,CASSKGGASGVSSYNEQFF
TRBJ1-3,NA,TRBV4-3,TRBD1,TGCGCCAGCAGCCAAGACCCCGGACAGGGAGGAAACACCATATATTTT,CASSQDPGQGGNTIYF
TRBJ1-1,NA,TRBV27,NA,TGTGCCAGCAGTCAATCCAGGGGCACTGAAGCTTTCTTT,CASSQSRGTEAFF
TRBJ1-1,NA,TRBV5-1,NA,TGCGCCAGCAGCCGGCAACAGGACACTGAAGCTTTCTTT,CASSRQQDTEAFF
TRBJ2-1,NA,TRBV6-5,NA,TGTGCCAGCAGTTACTCCGGGACTCTCTACAATGAGCAGTTCTTC,CASSYSGTLYNEQFF
TRBJ1-3,few,TRBV9,TRBD1,TGTGCCAGCAGCTCGTGGGGCAGGGGGAAAACTGGAAACACCATATATTTT,CASSSWGRGKTGNTIYF
TRBJ1-2,NA,TRBV28,TRBD1,TGTGCCACCTTGGACAGGGCTGATGGCGGCTACACCTTC,CATLDRADGGYTF
TRBJ2-7,few,TRBV5-1,NA,TGCGCCAGGGTCTACGAGCAGTACTTC,CARVYEQYF
TRBJ2-7,NA,TRBV6-1,NA,TGTGCCAGCAGTGAATTTCAGGGGTCCTACGAGCAGTACTTC,CASSEFQGSYEQYF
TRBJ2-6,NA,TRBV7-9,TRBD1,TGTGCCAGCAGCACATGGAACAGGGGCTCTGGGGCCAACGTCCTGACTTTC,CASSTWNRGSGANVLTF
TRBJ2-1,NA,TRBV19,NA,TGTGCCAGTAGGGGGTTGACGGACGAGCAGTTCTTC,CASRGLTDEQFF